A selection of T cell receptor beta chains follows, all from one sample in a study of T cell changes during pregnancy in multiple sclerosis. TCRdb's table, derived via immunoSEQ multiplex PCR, lists solely in-frame clones and lacks some. The repertoire consists of tens of thousands of clones, with more than 75% occurring once and the leading ten covering 1% to 1.5%. The sequencing used peripheral blood, collected in the second trimester of pregnancy. Receptor source: a female donor with multiple sclerosis, enrolled in a pregnancy study. CDR3s include the opening cysteine and the closing phenylalanine or tryptophan. A D gene is named only where the DNA matches it firmly. Clone size is stated in some rows and not others, as once, few, many or a class when expanded.

D gene	clone size	V gene	J gene	CDR3 DNA	CDR3 protein
NA	NA	TRBV7-8	TRBJ1-3	TGTGCCAGCAGCTTATACAGGGGAAACACCATATATTTT	CASSLYRGNTIYF
NA	once	TRBV19	TRBJ1-1	TGTGCCAGCACGACGCTACAGGGTCCGAAGAACACTGAAGCTTTCTTT	CASTTLQGPKNTEAFF
TRBD2	NA	TRBV5-1	TRBJ2-5	TGCGCCAGCAGCCCTCTAGCGGGGAGTTTCTCAGAGACCCAGTACTTC	CASSPLAGSFSETQYF
TRBD2	once	TRBV7-3	TRBJ2-3	TGTGCCAGCAGCCCCGGGGTGCGGGGGGGCACAGATACGCAGTATTTT	CASSPGVRGGTDTQYF
TRBD1	NA	TRBV12-5	TRBJ2-2	TGTGCTAGTGGTATCTCGGGACAGGGAAACACCGGGGAGCTGTTTTTT	CASGISGQGNTGELFF
NA	NA	TRBV25-1	TRBJ2-7	TGTGCCAGCAGTGCGTACTACGAGCAGTACTTC	CASSAYYEQYF
NA	NA	TRBV15	TRBJ2-4	TGTGCCACCAGCAGGTACTCCACCCAAGGGGAAAACATTCAGTACTTC	CATSRYSTQGENIQYF
TRBD1	NA	TRBV28	TRBJ1-1	TGTGCCAGCAGTACCCGGACAGGGAAGACTGAAGCTTTCTTT	CASSTRTGKTEAFF
NA	NA	TRBV7-8	TRBJ2-4	TGTGCCAGCAGCCAACAACCAGCCAAAAACATTCAGTACTTC	CASSQQPAKNIQYF
NA	once	TRBV5-1	TRBJ1-1	TGCGCCAGCAGCCTACAGAGGAACACTGAAGCTTTCTTT	CASSLQRNTEAFF
TRBD1	NA	TRBV5-3	TRBJ2-1	TGTGCCAGAAGCGAACAGGGGGCGGTCGATCATGAGCAGTTCTTC	CARSEQGAVDHEQFF
NA	NA	TRBV9	TRBJ2-6	TGTGCCAGCAGCGTAGGACAGTTCTCTGGGGCCAACGTCCTGACTTTC	CASSVGQFSGANVLTF
NA	NA	TRBV29-1	TRBJ1-5	TGCAGCGTCTCCAGGGGCCCTCGCAATCAGCCCCAGCATTTT	CSVSRGPRNQPQHF
TRBD1	NA	TRBV28	TRBJ2-7	TGTGCCAGCAGTTTCCCCCTGACAGGGGGCGCGGTCTACGAGCAGTACTTC	CASSFPLTGGAVYEQYF
NA	NA	TRBV29-1	TRBJ2-1	TGCAGCGTTGAAGTGGGGGGCTACAATGAGCAGTTCTTC	CSVEVGGYNEQFF
NA	NA	TRBV27	TRBJ2-2	TGTGCCAGCAGTTTATCGATTCCCGCTATCACCGGGGAGCTGTTTTTT	CASSLSIPAITGELFF
NA	NA	TRBV6-5	TRBJ1-3	TGTGCCAGCAGTTACTCGGTCCCTGGTACAGGAAACACCATATATTTT	CASSYSVPGTGNTIYF
TRBD2	few	TRBV15	TRBJ2-5	TGTGCCACCAGCAGGACTAGCGGGGGGGCAGAGACCCAGTACTTC	CATSRTSGGAETQYF
TRBD1	once	TRBV2	TRBJ1-2	TGTGCCAGCAGTGCGACAGGGGGCTATGACTATGGCTACACCTTC	CASSATGGYDYGYTF
NA	NA	TRBV11-3	TRBJ1-1	TGTGCCAGCAAGGGACACGACCCTTTCGGGACTGAAGCTTTCTTT	CASKGHDPFGTEAFF
NA	NA	TRBV18	TRBJ2-6	TGTGCCAGCCTTCGCTCTGGGGCCAACGTCCTGACTTTC	CASLRSGANVLTF
NA	NA	TRBV7-8	TRBJ1-1	TGTGCCAGCAGCCCGGGACTCATGAACACTGAAGCTTTCTTT	CASSPGLMNTEAFF
TRBD1	NA	TRBV5-1	TRBJ2-1	TGCGCCAGCAGCTGGAGGGGACAGGGGTCCTACAATGAGCAGTTCTTC	CASSWRGQGSYNEQFF
TRBD1	once	TRBV9	TRBJ1-1	TGTGCCAGCAGCGTAGGGACAGGGGGAGACACTGAAGCTTTCTTT	CASSVGTGGDTEAFF
TRBD1	NA	TRBV7-3	TRBJ1-1	TGTGCCAGCAGCCCCGACAGGGCCCCAGATGGCACTGAAGCTTTCTTT	CASSPDRAPDGTEAFF
TRBD1	NA	TRBV2	TRBJ1-2	TGTGCCAGCACCCCCCGGACAGGGGTTAACTATGGCTACACCTTC	CASTPRTGVNYGYTF
NA	NA	TRBV6-5	TRBJ1-6	TGTGCCAGCAGCCGGGTCTGGGGGGGAGGATCACCCCTCCACTTT	CASSRVWGGGSPLHF
TRBD1	few	TRBV30	TRBJ1-6	TGTGCCTCCACGACAGGGGTTTCACCCCTCCACTTT	CASTTGVSPLHF
TRBD2	NA	TRBV27	TRBJ2-1	TGTGCCAGCAGTTTACTAGCGGGGGGCCTCCATGAGCAGTTCTTC	CASSLLAGGLHEQFF
TRBD2	once	TRBV19	TRBJ2-1	TGTGCCAGTAGGCTAGCGGGCACCAGCTCCTACAATGAGCAGTTCTTC	CASRLAGTSSYNEQFF
NA	NA	TRBV7-5	TRBJ2-5	TGTGCCAGAAGCCTAGGAGGAGAGACCCAGTACTTC	CARSLGGETQYF
TRBD2	NA	TRBV7-2	TRBJ2-7	TGTGCCAGCAGCCCACTAGCGGGGGTGGTTTACGAGCAGTACTTC	CASSPLAGVVYEQYF
TRBD2	NA	TRBV19	TRBJ2-3	TGTGCCACCGGTCGAGGTTCTAGCGGGGGCACAGATACGCAGTATTTT	CATGRGSSGGTDTQYF
NA	NA	TRBV5-6	TRBJ1-4	TGTGCCAGCAGCCCCAAGGGGAAGGTCCGCGAAAAACTGTTTTTT	CASSPKGKVREKLFF
TRBD1	NA	TRBV9	TRBJ1-4	TGTGCCAGCTCAAGACATACAGGGGCTAATGAAAAACTGTTTTTT	CASSRHTGANEKLFF
NA	NA	TRBV27	TRBJ1-4	TGTGCCAGCCGATCTAACGAAAAACTGTTTTTT	CASRSNEKLFF
TRBD2	NA	TRBV7-2	TRBJ2-7	TGTGCCAGCAGCCGCGGACTAGCGGCTGCCTACGAGCAGTACTTC	CASSRGLAAAYEQYF
NA	NA	TRBV2	TRBJ2-3	TGTGCCAGCACCGAGAGGGACAATACGCAGTATTTT	CASTERDNTQYF
TRBD1	NA	TRBV9	TRBJ2-1	TGTGCCAGCAGCCCATCAGGACAGGGTCGGAATGAGCAGTTCTTC	CASSPSGQGRNEQFF
NA	NA	TRBV6-1	TRBJ2-5	TGTGCCAGCAAAACCTTCGGTGGAGAGACCCAGTACTTC	CASKTFGGETQYF
TRBD1	NA	TRBV6-1	TRBJ1-1	TGTGCCAGCAGTGAACAGGGGGCGCTCACTGAAGCTTTCTTT	CASSEQGALTEAFF
NA	NA	TRBV10-2	TRBJ1-1	TGCGCCAGCCTGACAGGGAACACTGAAGCTTTCTTT	CASLTGNTEAFF
NA	medium-sized	TRBV27	TRBJ1-5	TGTGCCAGCAGTTTGGCAGGGTATAGCAATCAGCCCCAGCATTTT	CASSLAGYSNQPQHF
NA	NA	TRBV4-1	TRBJ2-5	TGCGCCAGCAGCCCCCGACGGGGGGAGACCCAGTACTTC	CASSPRRGETQYF
TRBD1	NA	TRBV6-5	TRBJ2-7	TGTGCCAGCAGTCCAGGGGGTTACTCCTACGAGCAGTACTTC	CASSPGGYSYEQYF
NA	NA	TRBV5-4	TRBJ1-6	TGTGCCAGCAGCCCCGGTGAGGTCTATAATTCACCCCTCCACTTT	CASSPGEVYNSPLHF
NA	NA	TRBV10-3	TRBJ2-2	TGTGCCATCAGTGAGTCGAGAGGAAACACCGGGGAGCTGTTTTTT	CAISESRGNTGELFF
NA	NA	TRBV30	TRBJ1-2	TGTGCCTGGAGTCGTACCGGGGGCTACACCTTC	CAWSRTGGYTF
TRBD1	NA	TRBV19	TRBJ2-3	TGTGCCAGTTTACCCCGGGACAGGGCCACAGATACGCAGTATTTT	CASLPRDRATDTQYF
NA	NA	TRBV5-4	TRBJ1-4	TGTGCCAGCAGCTTGGGAGGGAGGAGTGAAAAACTGTTTTTT	CASSLGGRSEKLFF
TRBD1	NA	TRBV6-7	TRBJ1-5	TGTGCCAGCAGCGGGGACAGGGTCAATCAGCCCCAGCATTTT	CASSGDRVNQPQHF